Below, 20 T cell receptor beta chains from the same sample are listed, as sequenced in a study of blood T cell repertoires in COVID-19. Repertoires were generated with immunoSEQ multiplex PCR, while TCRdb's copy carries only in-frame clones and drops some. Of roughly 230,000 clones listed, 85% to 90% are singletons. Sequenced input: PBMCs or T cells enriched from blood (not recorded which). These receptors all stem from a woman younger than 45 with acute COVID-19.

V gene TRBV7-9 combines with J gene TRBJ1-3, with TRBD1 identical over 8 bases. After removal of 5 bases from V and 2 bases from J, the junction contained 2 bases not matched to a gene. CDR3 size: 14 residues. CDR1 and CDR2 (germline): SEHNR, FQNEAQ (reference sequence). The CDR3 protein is CASSPTGAGNTIYF. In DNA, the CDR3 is TGTGCCAGCAGCCCGACAGGGGCTGGAAACACCATATATTTT.

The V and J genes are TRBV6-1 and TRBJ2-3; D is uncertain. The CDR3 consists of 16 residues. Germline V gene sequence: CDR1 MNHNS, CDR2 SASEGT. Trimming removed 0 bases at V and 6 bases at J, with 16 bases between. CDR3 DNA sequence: TGTGCCAGCAGTGAAGCGGTACAGCTTCCAAGGGATACGCAGTATTTT. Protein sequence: CASSEAVQLPRDTQYF.

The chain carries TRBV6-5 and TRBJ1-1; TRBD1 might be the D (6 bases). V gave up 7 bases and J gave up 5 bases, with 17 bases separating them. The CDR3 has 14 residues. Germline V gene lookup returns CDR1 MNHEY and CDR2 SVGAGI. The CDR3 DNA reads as TGTGCCAGCACCTACAGGGTCGACACGACTGAAGCTTTCTTT. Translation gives CASTYRVDTTEAFF.

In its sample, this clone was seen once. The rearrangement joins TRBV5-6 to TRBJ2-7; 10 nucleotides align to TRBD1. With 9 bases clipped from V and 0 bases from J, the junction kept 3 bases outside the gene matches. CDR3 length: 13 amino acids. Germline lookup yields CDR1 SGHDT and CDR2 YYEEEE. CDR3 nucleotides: TGTGCCACCGGGACAGGGGACTCCTACGAGCAGTACTTC. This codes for CATGTGDSYEQYF.

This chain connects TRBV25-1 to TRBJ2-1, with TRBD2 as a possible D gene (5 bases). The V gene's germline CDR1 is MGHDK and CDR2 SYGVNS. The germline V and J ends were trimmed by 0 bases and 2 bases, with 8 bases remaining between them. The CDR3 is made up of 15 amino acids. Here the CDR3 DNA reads TGTGCCAGCAGTGAATACGCGGGCGCCTACAATGAGCAGTTCTTC. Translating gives CASSEYAGAYNEQFF.

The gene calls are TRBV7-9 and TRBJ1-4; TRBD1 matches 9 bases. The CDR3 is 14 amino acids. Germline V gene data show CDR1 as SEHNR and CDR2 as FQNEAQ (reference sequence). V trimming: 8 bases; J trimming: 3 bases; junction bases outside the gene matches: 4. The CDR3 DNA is TGTGCCAGCCAACAGGGGGCCCCTAATGAAAAACTGTTTTTT. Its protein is CASQQGAPNEKLFF.

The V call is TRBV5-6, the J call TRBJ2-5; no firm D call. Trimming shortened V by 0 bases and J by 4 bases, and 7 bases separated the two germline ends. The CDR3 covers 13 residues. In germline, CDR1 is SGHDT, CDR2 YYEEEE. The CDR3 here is CASSLVAGETQYF. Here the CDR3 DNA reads TGTGCCAGCAGCTTGGTCGCCGGAGAGACCCAGTACTTC.

Here the CDR3 DNA reads TGTGCCAGCAGTTTTTACCGGGACACTAATCAGCCCCAGCATTTT. This codes for CASSFYRDTNQPQHF. V and J are TRBV2 and TRBJ1-5, with D possibly being TRBD1 (6 bases). Germline V gene data show CDR1 as SNHLY and CDR2 as FYNNEI. V was trimmed by 5 bases and J by 4 bases, leaving 15 bases between them. CDR3 length: 15 residues.

The CDR3 nucleotides are TGTGCCAGTAGTAATCGCAGGCCCACCTCTCACTACGAGCAGTACTTC. Protein product: CASSNRRPTSHYEQYF. The rearrangement uses TRBV19 and TRBJ2-7; D uncertain. The CDR3 is 16 amino acids. Germline values: CDR1 LNHDA, CDR2 SQIVND (reference sequence). The germline V and J ends were trimmed by 4 bases and 3 bases, with 19 bases remaining between them. Complete variable domain (other parts from reference TRBV19 and TRBJ2-7): DGGITQSPKYLFRKEGQNVTLSCEQNLNHDAMYWYRQDPGQGLRLIYYSQIVNDFQKGDIAEGYSVSREKKESFPLTVTSAQKNPTAFYLCASSNRRPTSHYEQYFGPGTRLTVT.

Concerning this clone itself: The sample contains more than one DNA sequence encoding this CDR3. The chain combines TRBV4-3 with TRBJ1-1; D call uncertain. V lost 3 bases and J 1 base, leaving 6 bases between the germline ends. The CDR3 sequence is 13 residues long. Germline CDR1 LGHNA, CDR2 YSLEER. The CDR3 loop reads CASSQAGNTEAFF. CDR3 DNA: TGCGCCAGCAGCCAGGCGGGGAACACTGAAGCTTTCTTT.

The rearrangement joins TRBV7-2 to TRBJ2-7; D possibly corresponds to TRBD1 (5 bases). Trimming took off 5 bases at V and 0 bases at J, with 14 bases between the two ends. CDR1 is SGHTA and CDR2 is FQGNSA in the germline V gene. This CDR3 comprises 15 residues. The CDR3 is CASSLGPTASYEQYF. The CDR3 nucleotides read TGTGCCAGCAGCCTCGGTCCGACAGCCTCCTACGAGCAGTACTTC. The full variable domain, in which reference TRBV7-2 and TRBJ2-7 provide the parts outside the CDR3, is GAGVSQSPSNKVTEKGKDVELRCDPISGHTALYWYRQSLGQGLEFLIYFQGNSAPDKSGLPSDRFSAERTGGSVSTLTIQRTQQEDSAVYLCASSLGPTASYEQYFGPGTRLTVT.

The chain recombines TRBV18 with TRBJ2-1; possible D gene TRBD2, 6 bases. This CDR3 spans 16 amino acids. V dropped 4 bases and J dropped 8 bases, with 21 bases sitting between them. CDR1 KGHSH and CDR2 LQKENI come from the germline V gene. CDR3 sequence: CASSRLLTSTRDEQFF. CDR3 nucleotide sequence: TGTGCCAGCTCACGCCTGCTGACTAGTACTCGGGATGAGCAGTTCTTC.

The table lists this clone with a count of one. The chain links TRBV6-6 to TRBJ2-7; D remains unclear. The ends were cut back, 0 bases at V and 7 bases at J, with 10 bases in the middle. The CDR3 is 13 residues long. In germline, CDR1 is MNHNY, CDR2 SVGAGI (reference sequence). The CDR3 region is CASSYSPQMEQYF. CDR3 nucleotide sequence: TGTGCCAGCAGTTACTCCCCCCAGATGGAGCAGTACTTC.

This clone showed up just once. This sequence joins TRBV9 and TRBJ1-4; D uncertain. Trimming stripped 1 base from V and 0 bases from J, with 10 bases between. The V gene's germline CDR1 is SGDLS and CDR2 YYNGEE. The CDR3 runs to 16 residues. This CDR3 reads CASSVSPVATNEKLFF. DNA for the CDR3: TGTGCCAGCAGCGTATCCCCGGTTGCAACTAATGAAAAACTGTTTTTT.

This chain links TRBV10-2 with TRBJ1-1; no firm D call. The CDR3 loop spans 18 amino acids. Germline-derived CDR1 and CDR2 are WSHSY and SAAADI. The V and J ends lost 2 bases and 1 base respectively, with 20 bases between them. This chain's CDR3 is CASSEPGRPTAGNTEAFF. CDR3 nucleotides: TGCGCCAGCAGTGAGCCCGGACGACCGACCGCGGGGAACACTGAAGCTTTCTTT.

The CDR3 DNA reads TGTGCCAGCAGTTTGGGCAGGGAACGAGACAATGAGCAGTTCTTC. It yields the protein CASSLGRERDNEQFF. The rearrangement joins TRBV28 to TRBJ2-1, with D possibly TRBD1 on 5 matching bases. The CDR3 is 15 residues long. The V gene lost 3 bases and the J gene lost 5 bases, with 14 bases spanning the gap. Germline CDR1 reads MDHEN; CDR2 reads SYDVKM.

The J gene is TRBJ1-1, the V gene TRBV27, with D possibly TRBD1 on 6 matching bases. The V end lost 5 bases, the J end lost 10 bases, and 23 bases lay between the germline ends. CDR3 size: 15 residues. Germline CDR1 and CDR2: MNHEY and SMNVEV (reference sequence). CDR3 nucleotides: TGTGCCAGCAGTCCCTCGGTGGGGAACAGGGATGGAGCTTTCTTT. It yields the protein CASSPSVGNRDGAFF.

The DNA of the CDR3 is TGCGCCAGCGGACAAGAGACAAATACGCAGTATTTT. It yields the protein CASGQETNTQYF. The rearrangement uses TRBV10-1 and TRBJ2-3, with D possibly TRBD1 on 5 matching bases. The CDR3 sequence is 12 residues long. Germline V lookup: CDR1 WNHNN, CDR2 SYGVQD (reference sequence). V was clipped by 8 bases and J by 7 bases, with 13 bases between them.

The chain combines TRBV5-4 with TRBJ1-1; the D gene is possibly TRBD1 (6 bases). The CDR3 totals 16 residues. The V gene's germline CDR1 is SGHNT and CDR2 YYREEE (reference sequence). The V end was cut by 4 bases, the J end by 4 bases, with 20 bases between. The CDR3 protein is CASSVDRDIRITEAFF. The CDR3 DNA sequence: TGTGCCAGCAGCGTAGACCGGGACATCCGGATCACTGAAGCTTTCTTT.

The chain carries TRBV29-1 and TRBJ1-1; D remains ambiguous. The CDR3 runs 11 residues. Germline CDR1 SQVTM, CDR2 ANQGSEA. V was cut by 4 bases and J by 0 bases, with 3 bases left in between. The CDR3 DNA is TGCAGCGTTGGCGTGAACACTGAAGCTTTCTTT. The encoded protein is CSVGVNTEAFF.